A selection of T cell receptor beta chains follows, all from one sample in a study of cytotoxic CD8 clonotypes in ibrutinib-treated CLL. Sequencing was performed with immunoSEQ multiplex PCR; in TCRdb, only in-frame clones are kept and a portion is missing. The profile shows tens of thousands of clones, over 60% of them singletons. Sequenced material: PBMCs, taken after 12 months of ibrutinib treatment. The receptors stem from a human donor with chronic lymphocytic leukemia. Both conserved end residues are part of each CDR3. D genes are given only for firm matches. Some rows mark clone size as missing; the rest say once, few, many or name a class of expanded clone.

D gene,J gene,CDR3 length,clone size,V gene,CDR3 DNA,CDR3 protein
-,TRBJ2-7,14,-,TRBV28,TGTGCCAGCAGTCCCCGTTACGCCACCTACGAGCAGTACTTC,CASSPRYATYEQYF
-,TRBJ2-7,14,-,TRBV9,TGTGCCAGCAGCGTAGTTAGTAGCGGCTACGAGCAGTACTTC,CASSVVSSGYEQYF
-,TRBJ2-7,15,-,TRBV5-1,TGCGCCAGCAGCGCGGATTCGGGACCTTATTACGAGCAGTACTTC,CASSADSGPYYEQYF
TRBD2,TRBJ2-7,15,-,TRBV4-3,TGCGCCAGCAGCCTAGGACTAGCGGGAATGTACGAGCAGTACTTC,CASSLGLAGMYEQYF
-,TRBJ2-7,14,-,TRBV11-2,TGTGCCAGCAGCCCGCCCGAGGTCCCCTACGAGCAGTACTTC,CASSPPEVPYEQYF
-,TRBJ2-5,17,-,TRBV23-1,TGCGCCAGCAGCCTCACCGCCAGGGGAGAGTACCAAGAGACCCAGTACTTC,CASSLTARGEYQETQYF
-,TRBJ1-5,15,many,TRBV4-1,TGCGCCAGCAGCCAAGATGTCCAGGGGAATCAGCCCCAGCATTTT,CASSQDVQGNQPQHF
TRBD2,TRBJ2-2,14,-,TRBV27,TGTGCCAGCGCGACTAGCGGGAGGGAGGGGGAGCTGTTTTTT,CASATSGREGELFF
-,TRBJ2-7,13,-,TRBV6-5,TGTGCCAGCAGTTATCCCCCCCTCTACGAGCAGTACTTC,CASSYPPLYEQYF
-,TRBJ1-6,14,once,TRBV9,TGTGCCAGCAGCGTAAGGACTGATAATTCACCCCTCCACTTT,CASSVRTDNSPLHF
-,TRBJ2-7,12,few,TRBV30,TGTGCCTGGAGTGCTACAGACTACGAGCAGTACTTC,CAWSATDYEQYF
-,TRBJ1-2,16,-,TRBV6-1,TGTGCCAGCAGTGAAGCCCCAAGCGGGGGCGGCTATGGCTACACCTTC,CASSEAPSGGGYGYTF
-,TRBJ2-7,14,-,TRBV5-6,TGTGCCGTAAGCCTCGGGGGCTCGTACGGCGAGCAGTACTTC,CAVSLGGSYGEQYF
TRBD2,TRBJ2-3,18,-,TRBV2,TGTGCCAGCAGTGACCCAACTAGCGGGAGGGCCATACACGGGACGCAGTATTTT,CASSDPTSGRAIHGTQYF
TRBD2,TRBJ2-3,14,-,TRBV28,TGTGCCAGCAGCCGGGGGGGGAGCACAGATACGCAGTATTTT,CASSRGGSTDTQYF
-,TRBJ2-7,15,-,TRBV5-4,TGTGCCAGCAGCTTGAGGGCGGGGGCCGTCTACGAGCAGTACTTC,CASSLRAGAVYEQYF
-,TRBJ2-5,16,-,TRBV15,TGTGCCACCAGCAAAGCTCCGGGCCAAGCTCGCGAGACCCAGTACTTC,CATSKAPGQARETQYF
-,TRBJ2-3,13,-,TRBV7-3,TGTGCCAGCAGCTTACAACAGGCGGATACGCAGTATTTT,CASSLQQADTQYF
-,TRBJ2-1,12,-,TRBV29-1,TGCAGCGTCCTGAGCTCCTACAATGAGCAGTTCTTC,CSVLSSYNEQFF
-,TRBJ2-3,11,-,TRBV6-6,TGTGCCAGCAGTTACCAGGACAGCTGTTATTTT,CASSYQDSCYF
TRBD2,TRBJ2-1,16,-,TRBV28,TGTGCCAGCAGCTGGGCGCTCGGGAGGGCCGACAATGAGCAGTTCTTC,CASSWALGRADNEQFF
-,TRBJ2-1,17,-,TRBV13,TGTGCCAGCAGCCAAGATCGAGGGGGTTTGCTTTTTGATGAGCAGTTCTTC,CASSQDRGGLLFDEQFF
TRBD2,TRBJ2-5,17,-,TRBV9,TGTGCCAGCAGCGTCGCACAACTAGCGGGAGGAGCAGAGACCCAGTACTTC,CASSVAQLAGGAETQYF
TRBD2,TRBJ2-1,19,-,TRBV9,TGTGCCAGCAGCGGGACAGGGGGGACTAGCGGGAGCTCCTACAATGAGCAGTTCTTC,CASSGTGGTSGSSYNEQFF
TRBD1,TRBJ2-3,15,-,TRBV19,TGTGCCAGTAGGAGGGACAGGGTCCTCACAGATACGCAGTATTTT,CASRRDRVLTDTQYF
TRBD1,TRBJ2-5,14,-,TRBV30,TGTGCCTATAGAAAGACAGGGATTCAAGAGACCCAGTACTTC,CAYRKTGIQETQYF
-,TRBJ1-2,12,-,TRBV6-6,TGTGCCATTCACGGCCCCCAAGTGGGCTACACCTTC,CAIHGPQVGYTF
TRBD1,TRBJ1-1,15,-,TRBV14,TGTGCCAGCAGCCAAGCAGGGGGCATGAGCACTGAAGCTTTCTTT,CASSQAGGMSTEAFF
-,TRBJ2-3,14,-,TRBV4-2,TGTGCCAGCAGCATCCGCGTAGGGCCAGATACGCAGTATTTT,CASSIRVGPDTQYF
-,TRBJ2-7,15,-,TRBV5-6,TGTGCCAGCAGCTTGTGGAACAGGGCGAGGGACGAGCAGTACTTC,CASSLWNRARDEQYF
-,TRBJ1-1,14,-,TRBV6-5,TGTGCCAGCAGTACGACAGGAAGGAACACTGAAGCTTTCTTT,CASSTTGRNTEAFF
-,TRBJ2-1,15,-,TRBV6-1,TGTGCCAGCAGTGAACGGGACCGTCTGGTCAATGAGCAGTTCTTC,CASSERDRLVNEQFF
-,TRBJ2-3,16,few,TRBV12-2,TGTGCAAGTCGCTCCCACGTTGGCGGGAGAACAGATACGCAGTATTTT,CASRSHVGGRTDTQYF
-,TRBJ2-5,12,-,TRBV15,TGTGCCACCAGCAGAGTAGGGGAGACCCAGTACTTC,CATSRVGETQYF
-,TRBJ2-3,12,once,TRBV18,TGTGCCAGCTCACCTTTATCAGATACGCAGTATTTT,CASSPLSDTQYF
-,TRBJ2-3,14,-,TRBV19,TGTGCCAGTAGTAGGGGCACGAACACAGATACGCAGTATTTT,CASSRGTNTDTQYF
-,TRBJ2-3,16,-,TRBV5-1,TGCGCCAGCAGCCTATACGGGACAACTAGCACAGATACGCAGTATTTT,CASSLYGTTSTDTQYF
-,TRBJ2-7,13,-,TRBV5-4,TGTGCCAGCAGCCTCGGGAACTCCTACGAGCAGTACTTC,CASSLGNSYEQYF
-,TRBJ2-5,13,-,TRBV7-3,TGTGCCAGCAGCGCCTACTCGCAAGAGACCCAGTACTTC,CASSAYSQETQYF
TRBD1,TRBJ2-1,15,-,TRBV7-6,TGTGCCAGCAGCCGGGGACAGGGGAACTACAATGAGCAGTTCTTC,CASSRGQGNYNEQFF
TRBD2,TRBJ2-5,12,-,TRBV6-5,TGTGCCAGCAGTGGGGGGGATGGGACCCAGTACTTC,CASSGGDGTQYF
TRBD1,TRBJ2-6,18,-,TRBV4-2,TGTGCCAGCAGCCAAGATCCGACAGGGAACTCTGGGGCCAACGTCCTGACTTTC,CASSQDPTGNSGANVLTF
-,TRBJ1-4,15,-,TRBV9,TGTGCCAGCAGCGTAGATGAGGGAACGGGTGAAAAACTGTTTTTT,CASSVDEGTGEKLFF
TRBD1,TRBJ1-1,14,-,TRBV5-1,TGCGCCAGCAGCTGGCGGACCGACAGGGGAGAAGCTTTCTTT,CASSWRTDRGEAFF
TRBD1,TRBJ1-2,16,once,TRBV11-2,TGTGCCAGCAGCTTAGATCCGGACAGGGGGGGTTATGGCTACACCTTC,CASSLDPDRGGYGYTF
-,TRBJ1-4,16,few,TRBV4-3,TGCGCCAGCAGCCAAGGACCGGCGACGGCGGAGGAAAAACTGTTTTTT,CASSQGPATAEEKLFF
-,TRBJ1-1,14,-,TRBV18,TGTGCCAGCTCACCACGGGGACTGGGAGCCGAAGCTTTCTTT,CASSPRGLGAEAFF
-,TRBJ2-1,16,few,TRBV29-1,TGCAGCGTTGAGGACAGCGGGCTGGGAACCTACAATGAGCAGTTCTTC,CSVEDSGLGTYNEQFF
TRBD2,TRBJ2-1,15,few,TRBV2,TGTGCCAGCAGTTCTAGCGGGCGCCAAGCCAGGGAGCAGTTCTTC,CASSSSGRQAREQFF
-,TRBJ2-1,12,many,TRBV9,TGTGCCAGCAGCCCGAGTTTCGATGAGCAGTTCTTC,CASSPSFDEQFF